Reported below is one TCR beta chain. What it binds is unknown. This entry comes from a study of cytomegalovirus exposure and HLA in healthy donors. Study-level points and caveats: Later work showed greater clonal expansion in HLA-associated TCR beta chains than in equally common others. The study reported that TCR beta sequences accurately predicted HLA-A and HLA-B alleles in most subjects.

A multiplex PCR was run with 60 Vbeta primers and 13 Jbeta primers. The method was immunoSEQ multiplex PCR; TCRdb's version includes in-frame clones alone and lacks a portion of them. The sample comprises about 130,000 clones, more than 70% of which are singletons, and approximately 3.5% rests with the top ten. The CDR3 runs 14 residues. J lost 5 bases, V lost 1 base, and 4 bases had no gene match. CDR1 and CDR2 from the germline V gene are SGHRS and YFSETQ. This sequence joins TRBV5-1 and TRBJ1-1; TRBD1 aligns across 8 bases. This TCR derives from a young man in good health and CMV-seronegative. The specimen sequenced was PBMCs. The CDR3 loop is CASSLSGGWTEAFF. The CDR3 bases are TGCGCCAGCAGCTTGTCAGGGGGCTGGACTGAAGCTTTCTTT.